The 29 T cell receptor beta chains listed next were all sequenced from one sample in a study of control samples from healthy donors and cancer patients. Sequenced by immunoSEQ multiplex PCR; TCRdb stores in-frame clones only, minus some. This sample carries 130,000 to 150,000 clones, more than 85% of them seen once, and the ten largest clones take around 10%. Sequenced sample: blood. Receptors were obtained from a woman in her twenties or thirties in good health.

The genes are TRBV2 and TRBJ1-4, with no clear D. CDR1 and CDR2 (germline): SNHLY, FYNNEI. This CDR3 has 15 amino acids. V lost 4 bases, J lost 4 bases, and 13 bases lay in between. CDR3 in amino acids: CASSGGRENNEKLFF. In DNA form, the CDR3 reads TGTGCCAGCAGTGGAGGACGGGAGAATAATGAAAAACTGTTTTTT.

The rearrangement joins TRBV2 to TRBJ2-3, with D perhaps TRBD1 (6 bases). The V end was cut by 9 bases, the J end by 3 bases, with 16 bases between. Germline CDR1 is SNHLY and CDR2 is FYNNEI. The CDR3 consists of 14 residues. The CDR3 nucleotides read TGTGCCAGTCGGCGTACAAGGGGGACAGATACGCAGTATTTT. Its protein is CASRRTRGTDTQYF. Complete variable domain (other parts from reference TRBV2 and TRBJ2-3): EPEVTQTPSHQVTQMGQEVILRCVPISNHLYFYWYRQILGQKVEFLVSFYNNEISEKSEIFDDQFSVERPDGSNFTLKIRSTKLEDSAMYFCASRRTRGTDTQYFGPGTRLTVL.

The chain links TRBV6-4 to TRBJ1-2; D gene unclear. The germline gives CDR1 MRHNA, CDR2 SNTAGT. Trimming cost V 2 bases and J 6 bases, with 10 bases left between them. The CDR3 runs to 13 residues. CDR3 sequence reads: CASSDRQSDGYTF. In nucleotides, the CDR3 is TGTGCCAGCAGTGACCGGCAGTCAGATGGCTACACCTTC.

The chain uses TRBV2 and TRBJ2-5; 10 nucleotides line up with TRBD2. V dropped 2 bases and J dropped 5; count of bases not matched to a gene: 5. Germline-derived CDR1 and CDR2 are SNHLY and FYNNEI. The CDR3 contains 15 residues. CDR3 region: CASSELAGAYETQYF. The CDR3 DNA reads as TGTGCCAGCAGTGAACTAGCGGGAGCATACGAGACCCAGTACTTC. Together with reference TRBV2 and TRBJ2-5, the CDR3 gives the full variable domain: EPEVTQTPSHQVTQMGQEVILRCVPISNHLYFYWYRQILGQKVEFLVSFYNNEISEKSEIFDDQFSVERPDGSNFTLKIRSTKLEDSAMYFCASSELAGAYETQYFGPGTRLLVL.

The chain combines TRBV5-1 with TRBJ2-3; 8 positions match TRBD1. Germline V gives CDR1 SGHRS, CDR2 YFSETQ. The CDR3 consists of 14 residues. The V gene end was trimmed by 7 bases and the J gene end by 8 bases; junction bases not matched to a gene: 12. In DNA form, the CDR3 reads TGCGCCAGCTTCGGACAGGGCGTGCGAGCTACGCAGTATTTT. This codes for CASFGQGVRATQYF.

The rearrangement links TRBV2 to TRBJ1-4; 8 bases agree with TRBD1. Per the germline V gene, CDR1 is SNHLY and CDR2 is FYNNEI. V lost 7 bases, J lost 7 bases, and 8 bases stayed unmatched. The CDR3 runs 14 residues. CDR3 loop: CASKVNRGVEKLFF. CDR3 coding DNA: TGTGCCAGCAAGGTGAACAGGGGGGTTGAAAAACTGTTTTTT.

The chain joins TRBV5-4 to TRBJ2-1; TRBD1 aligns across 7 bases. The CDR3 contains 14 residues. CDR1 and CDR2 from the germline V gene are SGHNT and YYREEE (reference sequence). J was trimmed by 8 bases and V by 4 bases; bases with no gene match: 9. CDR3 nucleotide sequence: TGTGCCAGCAGCCTCGGACAGGTCGGCGATGAGCAGTTCTTC. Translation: CASSLGQVGDEQFF.

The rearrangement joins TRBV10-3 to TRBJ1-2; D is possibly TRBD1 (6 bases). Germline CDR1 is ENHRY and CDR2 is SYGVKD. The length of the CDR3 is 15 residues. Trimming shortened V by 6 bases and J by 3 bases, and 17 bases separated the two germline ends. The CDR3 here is CAISPAGGADYGYTF. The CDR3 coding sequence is TGTGCCATCAGCCCAGCGGGGGGCGCGGACTATGGCTACACCTTC.

As DNA, the CDR3 is TGCAGTTCGACAGGGGGCAAAGGTGTAGATACGCAGTATTTT. This encodes CSSTGGKGVDTQYF. V and J are TRBV29-1 and TRBJ2-3, with 10 bases aligning to TRBD1. Looked up from germline, CDR1 is SQVTM and CDR2 is ANQGSEA. The length of the CDR3 is 14 residues.

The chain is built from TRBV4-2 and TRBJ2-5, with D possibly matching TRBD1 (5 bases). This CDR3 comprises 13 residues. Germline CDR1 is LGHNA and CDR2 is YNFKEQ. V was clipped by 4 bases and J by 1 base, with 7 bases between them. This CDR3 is CASSRGGQETQYF. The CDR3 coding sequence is TGTGCCAGCAGCCGGGGCGGCCAAGAGACCCAGTACTTC.

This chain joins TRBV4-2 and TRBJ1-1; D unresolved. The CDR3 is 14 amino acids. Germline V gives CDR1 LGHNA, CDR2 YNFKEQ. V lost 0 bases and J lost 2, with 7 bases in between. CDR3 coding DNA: TGTGCCAGCAGCCAAGAGGCCAGCAACACTGAAGCTTTCTTT. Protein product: CASSQEASNTEAFF.

CDR3 in amino acids: CASSLQKRALYNEQFF. In DNA, the CDR3 is TGCGCCAGCAGCCTGCAGAAGCGGGCTCTCTACAATGAGCAGTTCTTC. V usage is TRBV5-1 and J usage is TRBJ2-1; tentatively, D is TRBD2 (6 bases). This CDR3 is 16 amino acids long. The germline V and J ends were trimmed by 4 bases and 3 bases, with 17 bases remaining between them. Germline V gives CDR1 SGHRS, CDR2 YFSETQ.

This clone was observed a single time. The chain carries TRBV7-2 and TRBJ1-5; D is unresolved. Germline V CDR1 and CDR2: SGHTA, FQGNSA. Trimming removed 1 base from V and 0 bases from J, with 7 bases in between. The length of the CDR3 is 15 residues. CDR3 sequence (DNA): TGTGCCAGCAGCTTAGTGGTAAATAGCAATCAGCCCCAGCATTTT. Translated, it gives CASSLVVNSNQPQHF.

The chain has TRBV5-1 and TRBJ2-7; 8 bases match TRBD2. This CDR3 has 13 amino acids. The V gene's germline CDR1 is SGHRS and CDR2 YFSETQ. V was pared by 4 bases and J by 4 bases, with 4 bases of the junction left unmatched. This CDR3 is CASSERERYEQYF. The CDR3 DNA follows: TGCGCCAGCAGCGAGCGGGAGAGATACGAGCAGTACTTC.

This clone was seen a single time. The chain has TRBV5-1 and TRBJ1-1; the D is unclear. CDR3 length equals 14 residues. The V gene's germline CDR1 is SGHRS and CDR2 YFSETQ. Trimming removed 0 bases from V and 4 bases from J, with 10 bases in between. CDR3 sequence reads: CASSLEDLPTEAFF. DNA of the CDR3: TGCGCCAGCAGCTTGGAGGACCTACCCACTGAAGCTTTCTTT.

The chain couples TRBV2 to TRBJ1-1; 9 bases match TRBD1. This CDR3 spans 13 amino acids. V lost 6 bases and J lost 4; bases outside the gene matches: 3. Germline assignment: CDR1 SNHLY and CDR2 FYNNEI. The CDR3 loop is CASSGTGSTEAFF. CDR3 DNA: TGTGCCAGCAGCGGGACAGGGAGCACTGAAGCTTTCTTT.

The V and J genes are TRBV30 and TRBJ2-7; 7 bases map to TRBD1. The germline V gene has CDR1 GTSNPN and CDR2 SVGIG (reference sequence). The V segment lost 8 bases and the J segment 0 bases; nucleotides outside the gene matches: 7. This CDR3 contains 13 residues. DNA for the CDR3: TGTGCCGCGGGTCGGGACAGCTCCTACGAGCAGTACTTC. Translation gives CAAGRDSSYEQYF.

The DNA for the CDR3 is TGTGCCAGCAGCCAGGAAGCGGGCACGACAGATACGCAGTATTTT. Its protein product is CASSQEAGTTDTQYF. This rearrangement joins TRBV4-2 to TRBJ2-3; a possible D gene is TRBD2 (6 bases). With 3 bases removed from V and 3 bases from J, the gap between germline ends came to 13 bases. The CDR3 length is 15 residues. Looked up from germline, CDR1 is LGHNA and CDR2 is YNFKEQ.

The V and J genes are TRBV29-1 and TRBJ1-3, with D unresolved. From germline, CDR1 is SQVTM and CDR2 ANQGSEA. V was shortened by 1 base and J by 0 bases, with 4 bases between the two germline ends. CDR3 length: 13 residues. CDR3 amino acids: CSVEGNSGNTIYF. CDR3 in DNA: TGCAGCGTTGAAGGAAACTCTGGAAACACCATATATTTT.

The CDR3 loop is CASSMGANYGYTF. CDR3 in DNA: TGTGCCAGCTCCATGGGGGCTAACTATGGCTACACCTTC. The rearrangement uses TRBV12-3 or TRBV12-4 and TRBJ1-2, with D perhaps TRBD1 (5 bases). V lost 8 bases, J lost 0 bases, and 10 bases lay in between. The CDR3 length is 13 residues.

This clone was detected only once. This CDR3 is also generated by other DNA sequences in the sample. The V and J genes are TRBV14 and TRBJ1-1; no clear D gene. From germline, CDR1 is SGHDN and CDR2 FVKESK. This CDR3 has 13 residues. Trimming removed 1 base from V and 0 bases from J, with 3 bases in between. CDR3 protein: CASSQGVNTEAFF. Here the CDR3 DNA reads TGTGCCAGCAGCCAAGGAGTGAACACTGAAGCTTTCTTT.

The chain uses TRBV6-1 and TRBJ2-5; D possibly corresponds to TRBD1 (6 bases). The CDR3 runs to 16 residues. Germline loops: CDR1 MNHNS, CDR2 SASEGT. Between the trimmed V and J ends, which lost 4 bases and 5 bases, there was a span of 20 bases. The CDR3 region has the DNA TGTGCCAGCAGTGGGCAGGACAGAGGAGATCGGGAGACCCAGTACTTC. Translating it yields CASSGQDRGDRETQYF.

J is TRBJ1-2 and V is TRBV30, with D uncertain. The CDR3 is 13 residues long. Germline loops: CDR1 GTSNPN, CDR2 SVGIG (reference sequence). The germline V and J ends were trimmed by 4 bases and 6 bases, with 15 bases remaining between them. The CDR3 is CAWTFQVLNGYTF. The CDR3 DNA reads TGTGCCTGGACATTTCAGGTCCTTAATGGCTACACCTTC.

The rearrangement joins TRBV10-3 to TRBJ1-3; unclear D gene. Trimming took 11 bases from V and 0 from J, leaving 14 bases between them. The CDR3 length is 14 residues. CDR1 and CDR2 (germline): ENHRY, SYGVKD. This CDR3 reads CALDPSGSGNTIYF. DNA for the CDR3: TGTGCCCTTGACCCCAGCGGCTCTGGAAACACCATATATTTT.

This CDR3 reads CASSVDSGNTIYF. CDR3 nucleotides: TGTGCCAGCAGCGTAGATTCGGGAAACACCATATATTTT. The chain has TRBV9 and TRBJ1-3, with unresolved D. This CDR3 is 13 amino acids long. Germline values: CDR1 SGDLS, CDR2 YYNGEE. V gave up 0 bases and J gave up 4 bases, with 5 bases separating them.

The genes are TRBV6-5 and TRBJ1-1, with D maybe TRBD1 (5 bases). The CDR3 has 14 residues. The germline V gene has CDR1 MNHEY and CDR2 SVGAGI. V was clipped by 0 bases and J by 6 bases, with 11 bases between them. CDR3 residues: CASSYSPEGSEAFF. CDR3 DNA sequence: TGTGCCAGCAGTTACTCACCCGAGGGGTCTGAAGCTTTCTTT.

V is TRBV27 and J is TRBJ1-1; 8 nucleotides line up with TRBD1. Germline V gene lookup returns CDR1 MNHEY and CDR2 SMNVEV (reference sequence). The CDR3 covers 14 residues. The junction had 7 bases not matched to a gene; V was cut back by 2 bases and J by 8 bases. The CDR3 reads CASSLQGAIREAFF. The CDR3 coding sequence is TGTGCCAGCAGTTTACAGGGGGCGATCCGAGAAGCTTTCTTT.

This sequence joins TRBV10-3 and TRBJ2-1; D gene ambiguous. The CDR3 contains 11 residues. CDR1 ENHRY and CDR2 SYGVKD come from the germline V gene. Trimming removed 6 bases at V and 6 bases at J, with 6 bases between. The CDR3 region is CAISDFNEQFF. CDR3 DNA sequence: TGTGCCATCAGCGACTTCAATGAGCAGTTCTTC.

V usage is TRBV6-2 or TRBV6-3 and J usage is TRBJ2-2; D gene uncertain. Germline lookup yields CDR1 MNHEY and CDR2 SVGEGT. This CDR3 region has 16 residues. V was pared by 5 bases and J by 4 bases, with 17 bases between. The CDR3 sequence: CASSQTRTVGTGELFF. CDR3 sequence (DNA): TGTGCCAGCAGTCAGACACGGACCGTGGGCACCGGGGAGCTGTTTTTT.